This TCR beta chain was found in a study of blood T cell repertoires in COVID-19. Researchers sorted participants into cohorts using their self-reported clinical history. Authors' methods: Reference gene primer amplification gave nucleated cell count estimates. Sequenced by immunoSEQ multiplex PCR; TCRdb stores in-frame clones only, minus some. V, J and clone size were drawn from that table, and D and trimming were deduced from the DNA. The sample contains 350,000 to 450,000 clones, 70% to 90% of which appear only once. Material for sequencing was PBMCs or T cells enriched from blood (not recorded which). This clonotype was sampled from a woman between 18 and 29 years old who had been exposed to COVID-19.

CDR3 amino acids: CASSQAGTSGGSTDTQYF. In DNA, the CDR3 is TGCGCCAGCAGCCAAGCCGGGACTAGCGGGGGGAGCACAGATACGCAGTATTTT. The chain combines TRBV4-3 with TRBJ2-3; TRBD2 aligns across 15 bases. CDR3 length: 18 amino acids. The J segment lost 0 bases and the V segment lost 1 base, leaving 2 bases of the junction unmatched. Germline V gene data show CDR1 as LGHNA and CDR2 as YSLEER.